There are many counts of the clone carrying this T cell receptor (beta chain). By 5'RACE template switching, TCR cDNA was produced, with a universal primer site and UMIs added in the process. TCRdb used MiXCR to reprocess the 5' RACE reads, holding one entry per CDR3 protein. The data contain tens of thousands of distinct CDR3 sequences, around 7.4% of them singletons. The sample belongs to a study of T cells after yellow fever vaccination. The sample here was CD8+ T cells sorted from PBMCs, taken 15 days after the yellow fever booster vaccination. The receptor's source is a man aged 30 to 45 who received the YFV17D yellow fever vaccine.

The CDR3 sequence: CASSPRFSWGGYTF. In DNA form, the CDR3 reads TGTGCCAGCAGCCCCCGGTTTAGCTGGGGAGGCTACACCTTC. The rearrangement joins TRBV7-8 to TRBJ1-2; D is uncertain. The CDR3 extends over 14 amino acids. Per germline, CDR1 SGHVS and CDR2 FQNEAQ. The V and J ends lost 5 bases and 8 bases respectively, with 18 bases between them.